The 15 T cell receptor beta chains listed next were all sequenced from one sample in a study of blood T cells in healthy people across ages. Next came a second PCR, run for about 7 to 11 cycles, which used a sample-barcoded 5' primer along with a J-beta primer mix. One entry per CDR3 protein results from TCRdb running MiXCR on the 5' RACE reads. The table has fewer than 1 million distinct CDR3 sequences, approximately 48% seen once. Sequences were obtained from blood. The receptors shown here come from a man aged 60 to 69 in good health.

The chain is built from TRBV28 and TRBJ2-7; D uncertain. The CDR3 is 15 amino acids. V lost 4 bases and J lost 0, with 13 bases in between. Germline V lookup: CDR1 MDHEN, CDR2 SYDVKM. In DNA, the CDR3 is TGTGCCAGCAGTTCCACGGCTTGGGGCTCCTACGAGCAGTACTTC. It translates to CASSSTAWGSYEQYF.

This clonotype was seen a handful of times. V usage is TRBV6-5 and J usage is TRBJ2-5; 10 nucleotides match TRBD2. Germline assignment: CDR1 MNHEY and CDR2 SVGAGI. V shed 2 bases, J shed 3 bases, and the junction held 6 bases outside the gene matches. This CDR3 spans 16 amino acids. The CDR3 reads CASSYGLGTSEETQYF. In nucleotides, the CDR3 is TGTGCCAGCAGTTACGGACTTGGGACTAGCGAAGAGACCCAGTACTTC.

This clonotype was seen a few times. This sequence joins TRBV20-1 and TRBJ1-6; D gene unclear. Trimming removed 5 bases from V and 0 bases from J, with 23 bases in between. Per germline, CDR1 DFQATT and CDR2 SNEGSKA (reference sequence). The CDR3 contains 19 residues. The CDR3 nucleotides are TGCAGTGCTCCCCTTTTGCGCAGGCCGGCGGGCTCCTATAATTCACCCCTCCACTTT. Protein product: CSAPLLRRPAGSYNSPLHF.

V and J are TRBV20-1 and TRBJ2-1; 9 bases align to TRBD1. The V gene's germline CDR1 is DFQATT and CDR2 SNEGSKA (reference sequence). The CDR3 runs to 13 residues. V was clipped by 5 bases and J by 12 bases; unmatched bases: 11. The CDR3 coding sequence is TGCAGTGCTTTCGGGACAGGGCCAGATCGGCAGTTCTTC. It is translated as CSAFGTGPDRQFF.

The rearrangement links TRBV20-1 to TRBJ2-1; possible D gene TRBD2, 6 bases. The CDR3 spans 12 residues. The germline gives CDR1 DFQATT, CDR2 SNEGSKA (reference sequence). CDR3 region: CSASLAGETQFF. The DNA for the CDR3 is TGCAGCGCTTCACTAGCTGGTGAGACCCAGTTCTTC.

The chain is built from TRBV12-3 or TRBV12-4 and TRBJ2-1; D not resolved. V lost 3 bases and J 12 bases, leaving 9 bases between the germline ends. The CDR3 has 11 residues. CDR3 in amino acids: CASSFGSVQFF. In DNA form, the CDR3 reads TGTGCCAGCAGTTTTGGTTCTGTGCAGTTCTTC.

A few counts support this clonotype. This chain links TRBV7-2 with TRBJ2-5, with D unclear. V was shortened by 0 bases and J by 0 bases, with 5 bases between the two germline ends. The V gene's germline CDR1 is SGHTA and CDR2 FQGNSA. The CDR3 is 14 amino acids. The CDR3 nucleotides are TGTGCCAGCAGCTTAGCTCGACACCAAGAGACCCAGTACTTC. It encodes CASSLARHQETQYF.

This clonotype was counted once. The chain carries TRBV5-1 and TRBJ1-1; 9 positions match TRBD1. Trimming cost V 0 bases and J 4 bases; bases outside gene matches: 4. Per germline, CDR1 SGHRS and CDR2 YFSETQ. The CDR3 runs to 15 residues. The CDR3 loop reads CASSLAGTGPTEAFF. The CDR3 coding sequence is TGCGCCAGCAGCTTGGCAGGGACAGGGCCCACTGAAGCTTTCTTT.

With respect to this clonotype: A single base separates this from a much larger clone, so it may be a read error. The V gene is TRBV4-3, the J gene TRBJ2-7, with 9 bases matching TRBD1. The J call could be wrong; TRBJ2-5 is a better fit for the DNA end. In germline, CDR1 is LGHNA, CDR2 YSLEER. The CDR3 spans 14 residues. The CDR3 reads CAGAPNRGLETQYF. The CDR3 coding sequence is TGCGCCGGCGCCCCTAACAGGGGGCTGGAGACCCAGTACTTC.

The chain has TRBV4-1 and TRBJ1-1; D perhaps matches TRBD1 (5 bases). V lost 0 bases and J 4 bases, leaving 15 bases between the germline ends. The CDR3 covers 16 residues. CDR1 MGHRA and CDR2 YSYEKL come from the germline V gene. The CDR3 DNA is TGCGCCAGCAGCCAAGATTTTCAGGGTTTCGGCACTGAAGCTTTCTTT. It specifies CASSQDFQGFGTEAFF.

This clonotype was seen at least ten times. The V and J genes are TRBV6-2 or TRBV6-3 and TRBJ2-2, with 7 bases that match TRBD1. The trim removed 7 bases at V and 4 bases at J, leaving 9 bases unmatched. The CDR3 covers 15 residues. The V gene's germline CDR1 is MNHEY and CDR2 SVGEGT. The CDR3 DNA reads as TGTGCCAGCAAACAACCACAGGGGACCACCGGGGAGCTGTTTTTT. This sequence encodes CASKQPQGTTGELFF.

This chain joins TRBV28 and TRBJ2-7, with 7 bases matching TRBD1. This CDR3 is built from 16 residues. Germline V CDR1 and CDR2: MDHEN, SYDVKM. Losses at the gene ends were 1 base for V and 3 bases for J; bases not matched to a gene: 9. This CDR3 reads CASSLSIRDSIYEQYF. The CDR3 region has the DNA TGTGCCAGCAGTTTATCCATTAGGGACAGCATCTACGAGCAGTACTTC.

The chain carries TRBV7-9 and TRBJ2-1; no clear D gene. The CDR3 runs to 16 residues. Germline V lookup: CDR1 SEHNR, CDR2 FQNEAQ (reference sequence). Trimming removed 5 bases at V and 0 bases at J, with 14 bases between. This chain's CDR3 is CASSLPQALSYNEQFF. CDR3 nucleotides: TGTGCCAGCAGCCTCCCTCAGGCCCTCTCCTACAATGAGCAGTTCTTC.

The genes are TRBV7-9 and TRBJ2-7; D not certain. The DNA end favors TRBJ2-5, so the J call may be wrong. Germline assignment: CDR1 SEHNR and CDR2 FQNEAQ (reference sequence). The CDR3 is made up of 14 amino acids. The CDR3 spells CASSLVPGLETQYF. The CDR3 bases are TGTGCCAGCAGCCTAGTGCCCGGGTTAGAGACCCAGTACTTC.

V usage is TRBV12-3 or TRBV12-4 and J usage is TRBJ2-1; unclear D gene. V gave up 4 bases and J gave up 9 bases, with 10 bases separating them. The CDR3 spans 12 residues. CDR3 in amino acids: CASSSTRSEQFF. The DNA of the CDR3 is TGTGCCAGCAGTTCAACAAGGAGTGAGCAGTTCTTC.